The 20 T cell receptor beta chains below come from one sample, sequenced in a study of blood T cell repertoires in COVID-19. The data were produced by immunoSEQ multiplex PCR, yet TCRdb's version contains in-frame clones alone and is incomplete. The sample has 150,000 or so clones; approximately 86% are singletons. The source material was PBMCs or T cells enriched from blood (not recorded which). These receptors were taken from a woman between 40 and 55 years old who had been exposed to COVID-19.

The genes are TRBV6-5 and TRBJ2-7; no clear D gene. The CDR3 sequence is 16 residues long. Germline V gene data show CDR1 as MNHEY and CDR2 as SVGAGI. V lost 0 bases to trimming and J lost 4 bases, with 16 bases between them. For the CDR3, the DNA is TGTGCCAGCAGTTACTCGCCCAGGCTATCTACGTACGAGCAGTACTTC. Translation: CASSYSPRLSTYEQYF.

The chain couples TRBV10-1 to TRBJ2-5; 8 nucleotides agree with TRBD2. Unmatched junction bases numbered 16, after V lost 3 bases and J lost 4 bases. The germline V gene has CDR1 WNHNN and CDR2 SYGVQD (reference sequence). The CDR3 is made up of 18 amino acids. The CDR3 bases are TGCGCCAGCAGTGATTCTCACTCCCGACTAGCGAAGATAGAGACCCAGTACTTC. Its protein is CASSDSHSRLAKIETQYF.

The chain combines TRBV7-6 with TRBJ2-2, with 8 bases identical to TRBD2. The CDR3 has 15 amino acids. The J segment lost 4 bases and the V segment lost 5 bases, leaving 6 bases of the junction unmatched. Germline values: CDR1 SGHVS, CDR2 FNYEAQ. The CDR3 nucleotides read TGTGCCAGCAGCCCGGCGGGGGGAGGCACCGGGGAGCTGTTTTTT. This translates into CASSPAGGGTGELFF. Based on the CDR3 plus reference TRBV7-6 and TRBJ2-2, the full variable domain is GAGVSQSPRYKVTKRGQDVALRCDPISGHVSLYWYRQALGQGPEFLTYFNYEAQQDKSGLPNDRFSAERPEGSISTLTIQRTEQRDSAMYRCASSPAGGGTGELFFGEGSRLTVL.

This clone was detected once. The V and J genes are TRBV7-9 and TRBJ1-2, with 9 bases matching TRBD1. Germline V gene lookup returns CDR1 SEHNR and CDR2 FQNEAQ (reference sequence). The CDR3 is made up of 14 amino acids. V shed 2 bases, J shed 6 bases, and the junction held 4 bases outside the gene matches. The CDR3 region has the DNA TGTGCCAGCAGCTTACCGGGACAGGGTGATGGCTACACCTTC. Its protein is CASSLPGQGDGYTF.

Here the CDR3 DNA reads TGTGCCAGCAGTCCCGGACAGACGAACACCGGGGAGCTGTTTTTT. Translation gives CASSPGQTNTGELFF. The chain recombines TRBV6-5 with TRBJ2-2; possible D gene TRBD1, 6 bases. The ends were cut back, 5 bases at V and 0 bases at J, with 10 bases in the middle. The V gene's germline CDR1 is MNHEY and CDR2 SVGAGI. The CDR3 runs 15 residues.

This sequence joins TRBV7-6 and TRBJ2-1, with TRBD2 identical over 7 bases. The germline V gene encodes CDR1 SGHVS and CDR2 FNYEAQ. The V and J ends lost 3 bases and 7 bases, in that order; junction bases with no gene match: 15. This CDR3 is built from 17 residues. In DNA form, the CDR3 reads TGTGCCAGCAGCTTCAATAGCGGGCGCCTCAGAAGGAATGAGCAGTTCTTC. This gives the protein CASSFNSGRLRRNEQFF.

This clone showed up just once. The chain joins TRBV5-1 to TRBJ2-7; tentatively, D is TRBD1 (6 bases). V was shortened by 4 bases and J by 5 bases, with 10 bases between the two germline ends. Germline V lookup: CDR1 SGHRS, CDR2 YFSETQ. The CDR3 runs to 12 residues. CDR3 amino acids: CASSREGDEQYF. The CDR3, as DNA: TGCGCCAGCAGCCGCGAGGGGGACGAGCAGTACTTC. The full variable domain, rest sourced from reference TRBV5-1 and TRBJ2-7, is KAGVTQTPRYLIKTRGQQVTLSCSPISGHRSVSWYQQTPGQGLQFLFEYFSETQRNKGNFPGRFSGRQFSNSRSEMNVSTLELGDSALYLCASSREGDEQYFGPGTRLTVT.

J is TRBJ1-2 and V is TRBV20-1, with 8 bases identical to TRBD1. This CDR3 has 14 amino acids. The junction had 10 bases not matched to a gene; V was cut back by 3 bases and J by 7 bases. CDR1 and CDR2 from the germline V gene are DFQATT and SNEGSKA (reference sequence). CDR3 residues: CSASPNRGAGGYTF. The CDR3 coding sequence is TGCAGTGCTAGTCCTAACAGGGGGGCAGGTGGCTACACCTTC.

V gene TRBV19 combines with J gene TRBJ2-2; 14 bases fit TRBD2. This CDR3 contains 18 residues. Germline loops: CDR1 LNHDA, CDR2 SQIVND (reference sequence). V lost 8 bases, J lost 3 bases, and 11 bases stayed unmatched. The CDR3 region is CASALRTSGRLDTGELFF. The CDR3 bases are TGTGCCAGTGCCCTTCGGACTAGCGGGAGGCTGGACACCGGGGAGCTGTTTTTT.

DNA of the CDR3: TGTGCCAGCTCACCGGATTTTACAGGGGGCTGGAGTTTGTCTAATGAAAAACTGTTTTTT. It yields the protein CASSPDFTGGWSLSNEKLFF. The chain has TRBV18 and TRBJ1-4; 9 bases align to TRBD1. CDR1 and CDR2 (germline): KGHSH, LQKENI. This CDR3 has 20 amino acids. Trimming cost V 3 bases and J 3 bases; bases outside gene matches: 17.

The gene calls are TRBV28 and TRBJ2-2; 9 nucleotides match TRBD1. Germline CDR1 and CDR2: MDHEN and SYDVKM. V trimming: 3 bases; J trimming: 7 bases; junction bases outside the gene matches: 27. This CDR3 has 22 amino acids. The CDR3 is CASSFTPQFHNGNRGQGGELFF. CDR3 DNA: TGTGCCAGCAGTTTTACCCCACAATTCCATAATGGAAACAGGGGGCAGGGCGGGGAGCTGTTTTTT.

The rearrangement joins TRBV7-3 to TRBJ1-5; D is perhaps TRBD1 (6 bases). The CDR3 consists of 16 residues. Germline values: CDR1 SGHTA, CDR2 FQGTGA. Trimming took 2 bases from V and 7 from J, leaving 18 bases between them. The CDR3 loop is CASSLDSYRDPQPQHF. DNA for the CDR3: TGTGCCAGCAGCTTAGATTCTTACAGGGATCCCCAGCCCCAGCATTTT.

The CDR3 DNA sequence: TGCGCCAGCAGCGTAGAGTGGACAGCAAACTATGGCTACACCTTC. The encoded protein is CASSVEWTANYGYTF. This chain joins TRBV4-1 and TRBJ1-2, with D perhaps TRBD1 (6 bases). This CDR3 region has 15 residues. Germline V gives CDR1 MGHRA, CDR2 YSYEKL. Trimming shortened V by 5 bases and J by 2 bases, and 15 bases separated the two germline ends.

Only one count was recorded for this clone. V usage is TRBV18 and J usage is TRBJ1-4; the D is unclear. The CDR3 contains 18 residues. The V end lost 3 bases, the J end lost 0 bases, and 17 bases lay between the germline ends. Germline assignment: CDR1 KGHSH and CDR2 LQKENI. The CDR3 bases are TGTGCCAGCTCACCCAAACAGTCCTTCTCTGCAACTAATGAAAAACTGTTTTTT. It codes for CASSPKQSFSATNEKLFF.

V is TRBV6-5 and J is TRBJ2-7; 9 bases are shared with TRBD1. Germline trimming cut 5 bases from V and 5 bases from J; bases unmatched to any gene: 7. CDR1 MNHEY and CDR2 SVGAGI come from the germline V gene. The CDR3 runs 14 residues. CDR3 bases: TGTGCCAGCAGTCCCCGGACAGGGGAAAACGAGCAGTACTTC. Translated: CASSPRTGENEQYF.

This CDR3 is CASSLLGQGNYGYTF. CDR3 bases: TGTGCCAGCAGCTTATTGGGACAGGGGAACTATGGCTACACCTTC. The rearrangement uses TRBV7-8 and TRBJ1-2, with 10 nucleotides matching TRBD1. J gave up 2 bases and V 2 bases, and 2 bases lay outside the gene matches. The CDR3 spans 15 residues. Germline V gives CDR1 SGHVS, CDR2 FQNEAQ.

The V and J genes are TRBV6-5 and TRBJ2-1; 9 nucleotides agree with TRBD1. This CDR3 contains 15 residues. Trimming cost V 6 bases and J 9 bases; bases outside gene matches: 12. Germline V CDR1 and CDR2: MNHEY, SVGAGI. This chain's CDR3 is CASRSRGQGIGEQFF. In DNA form, the CDR3 reads TGTGCCAGCAGGTCCCGGGGACAGGGAATTGGTGAGCAGTTCTTC.

This clone was seen only once. This rearrangement joins TRBV29-1 to TRBJ1-5; TRBD1 matches at 8 bases. The V gene end was trimmed by 6 bases and the J gene end by 7 bases; junction bases not matched to a gene: 14. Germline-derived CDR1 and CDR2 are SQVTM and ANQGSEA. There are 15 residues in the CDR3. Written as DNA, the CDR3 is TGCAGCGTCCAATCCCGGGACAGGCCCGGGCAGCCCCAGCATTTT. Translation gives CSVQSRDRPGQPQHF. The whole variable domain, remainder taken from reference TRBV29-1 and TRBJ1-5, is SAVISQKPSRDICQRGTSLTIQCQVDSQVTMMFWYRQQPGQSLTLIATANQGSEATYESGFVIDKFPISRPNLTFSTLTVSNMSPEDSSIYLCSVQSRDRPGQPQHFGDGTRLSIL.

This chain uses TRBV11-2 with TRBJ1-1; TRBD1 matches 7 bases. The CDR3 loop spans 14 amino acids. Germline CDR1 SGHAT, CDR2 FQNNGV. Trimming cost V 1 base and J 5 bases; bases outside gene matches: 4. CDR3 sequence reads: CASSLATGVTEAFF. CDR3 DNA: TGTGCCAGCAGCTTAGCCACAGGGGTTACTGAAGCTTTCTTT.

The chain links TRBV27 to TRBJ2-5; D might be TRBD2 (5 bases). Germline CDR1 and CDR2: MNHEY and SMNVEV (reference sequence). CDR3 length: 15 residues. V lost 0 bases, J lost 5 bases, and 13 bases lay in between. The CDR3 DNA follows: TGTGCCAGCAGTTTATCGAGGACTGTAGGGGAGACCCAGTACTTC. It yields the protein CASSLSRTVGETQYF.